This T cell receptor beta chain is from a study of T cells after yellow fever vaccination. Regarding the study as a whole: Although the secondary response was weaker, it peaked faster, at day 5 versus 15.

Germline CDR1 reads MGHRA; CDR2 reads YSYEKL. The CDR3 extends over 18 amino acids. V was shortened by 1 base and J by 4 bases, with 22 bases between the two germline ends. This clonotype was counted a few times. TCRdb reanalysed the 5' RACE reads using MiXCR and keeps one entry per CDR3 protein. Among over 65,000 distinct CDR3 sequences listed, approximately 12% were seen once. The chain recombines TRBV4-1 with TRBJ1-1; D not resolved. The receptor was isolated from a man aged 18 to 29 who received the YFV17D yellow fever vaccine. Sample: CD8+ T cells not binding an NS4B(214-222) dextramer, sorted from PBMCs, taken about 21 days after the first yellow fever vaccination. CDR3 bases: TGCGCCAGCAGCCAAGGGGGAGACACAAACGAGGCGTTCACTGAAGCTTTCTTT. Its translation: CASSQGGDTNEAFTEAFF.